The clone carrying this TCR beta chain was seen more than once but under ten times. The data originate from a study of shared clonotypes between healthy human individuals. Trimming cost V 4 bases and J 2 bases, with 17 bases left between them. The CDR3 sequence is 16 residues long. Germline-derived CDR1 and CDR2 are KGHSH and LQKENI. The method was immunoSEQ multiplex PCR; TCRdb's version includes in-frame clones alone and lacks a portion of them. Of more than 400,000 clones in the sample, 81% were seen once. V gene TRBV18 combines with J gene TRBJ2-5, with D perhaps matching TRBD1 (5 bases). The receptor was derived from a woman aged 40 to 50 in good health. Some clones in this sample may be carry-over from other donors' samples. Sequencing was carried out using PBMCs. The CDR3 DNA reads TGTGCCAGCTCACTTAGCCTACAGGCAGGTCAAGAGACCCAGTACTTC. Translation: CASSLSLQAGQETQYF.